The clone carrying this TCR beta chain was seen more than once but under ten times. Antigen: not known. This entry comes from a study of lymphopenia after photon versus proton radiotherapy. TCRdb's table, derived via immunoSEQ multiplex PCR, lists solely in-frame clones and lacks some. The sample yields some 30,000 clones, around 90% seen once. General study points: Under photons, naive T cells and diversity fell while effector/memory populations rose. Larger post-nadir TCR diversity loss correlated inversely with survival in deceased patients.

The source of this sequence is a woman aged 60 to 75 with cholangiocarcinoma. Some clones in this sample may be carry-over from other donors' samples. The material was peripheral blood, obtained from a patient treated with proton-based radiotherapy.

The CDR3 DNA follows: TGTGCCAGCAGCGTGAACCCTGGGGAGACCCAGTACTTC. This encodes CASSVNPGETQYF. The V call is TRBV27, the J call TRBJ2-5, with unresolved D. This CDR3 is built from 13 residues. Germline loops: CDR1 MNHEY, CDR2 SMNVEV (reference sequence). V shed 6 bases and J shed 5 bases, with 13 bases lying between them.